This T cell receptor beta chain was captured by sequencing in a study of blood T cell repertoires in COVID-19. Data came from immunoSEQ multiplex PCR; TCRdb stores just in-frame clones and leaves some out. In the table there are over 250,000 clones, over 80% of which are singletons. Losses at the gene ends were 4 bases for V and 2 bases for J; bases not matched to a gene: 7. CDR3 length: 15 residues. The germline CDR1 and CDR2 sequences are SGHAT and FQNNGV. The clonotype comes from a woman in her thirties or forties who had recovered from COVID-19. Material: peripheral blood. The rearrangement uses TRBV11-2 and TRBJ2-7; 8 bases align to TRBD1. CDR3 amino acids: CASSSYRDRPYEQYF. CDR3 DNA sequence: TGTGCCAGCAGCTCATACCGGGACAGGCCCTACGAGCAGTACTTC.